This T cell receptor beta chain emerged from a study of PD-L1 blockade in urothelial cancer. About the study: Blood was tested 3 weeks (second dose) and 6 weeks into treatment.

Trimming at V came to 3 bases and at J to 7 bases, leaving 10 bases not matched to a gene. Germline-derived CDR1 and CDR2 are SQVTM and ANQGSEA. The CDR3 loop spans 15 amino acids. Broader study findings: More expansion of tumor-associated blood clones, seen at 3 weeks, marked durable-benefit patients.

The table came from immunoSEQ multiplex PCR; TCRdb's copy has only in-frame clones and leaves some out. The sample includes tens of thousands of clones, about nine tenths of them seen just once. Time point meaning: peripheral blood 6 weeks after treatment start. About this clone itself: No antigen is known for it.

Here the sequenced sample was PBMCs, taken around atezolizumab (anti-PD-L1) treatment. The V gene is TRBV29-1, the J gene TRBJ2-1, with 9 bases matching TRBD1. This receptor was taken from a man aged 60 to 75 with urothelial cancer. CDR3 protein: CSVEKGDRGGNEQFF. DNA for the CDR3: TGCAGCGTTGAGAAGGGCGACAGGGGGGGAAATGAGCAGTTCTTC.